These 11 T cell receptor beta chains share one sample of origin, sequenced in a study of PD-L1 blockade in urothelial cancer. As for time point: pretreatment peripheral blood. The protocol was immunoSEQ multiplex PCR, while the TCRdb copy is restricted to in-frame clones and leaves out a portion. The profile covers tens of thousands of clones, with approximately 84% appearing a single time and around a sixth taken by the ten largest. The sample here was PBMCs, taken around atezolizumab (anti-PD-L1) treatment. Source of these receptors: a man aged 55 to 70 with urothelial cancer.

This rearrangement joins TRBV5-4 to TRBJ2-5; a weak D match, TRBD1 (6 bases). CDR3 length: 15 amino acids. The germline gives CDR1 SGHNT, CDR2 YYREEE (reference sequence). V was trimmed by 4 bases and J by 3 bases, leaving 16 bases between them. The chain's CDR3 is CASSRDTRGEETQYF. The CDR3 nucleotides read TGTGCCAGCAGCCGAGATACCAGGGGCGAAGAGACCCAGTACTTC.

The chain is built from TRBV6-5 and TRBJ2-7, with 7 bases fitting TRBD2. With 8 bases clipped from V and 2 bases from J, the junction kept 9 bases outside the gene matches. The CDR3 covers 14 residues. Germline V gene sequence: CDR1 MNHEY, CDR2 SVGAGI. The CDR3: CASVRAGAPYEQYF. CDR3 DNA: TGTGCCAGCGTACGCGCGGGAGCCCCCTACGAGCAGTACTTC.

The chain uses TRBV13 and TRBJ2-7; D unclear. The CDR3 loop spans 13 amino acids. The germline V gene has CDR1 PRHDT and CDR2 FYEKMQ (reference sequence). V gave up 2 bases and J gave up 0 bases, with 5 bases separating them. The CDR3 DNA sequence: TGTGCCAGCAGCTTACTTAGCTCCTACGAGCAGTACTTC. It translates to CASSLLSSYEQYF.

The V call is TRBV7-3, the J call TRBJ2-1; 8 bases match TRBD2. Trimming took 3 bases from V and 7 from J; bases not matched to a gene: 17. Germline V gene data show CDR1 as SGHTA and CDR2 as FQGTGA. The CDR3 length is 18 residues. Here the CDR3 DNA reads TGTGCCAGCAGCTTGGCCCGAGCCCTAGCGGGCGCGGGGAATGAGCAGTTCTTC. This gives the protein CASSLARALAGAGNEQFF.

The rearrangement joins TRBV7-9 to TRBJ1-6; 7 bases map to TRBD1. This CDR3 comprises 16 residues. The trim removed 5 bases at V and 8 bases at J, leaving 12 bases unmatched. Germline CDR1 is SEHNR and CDR2 is FQNEAQ (reference sequence). For the CDR3, the DNA is TGTGCCAGCAGCCGCGACAGGGCCGTAGGAGATTCACCCCTCCACTTT. Residues: CASSRDRAVGDSPLHF. The full variable domain, in which reference TRBV7-9 and TRBJ1-6 provide the parts outside the CDR3, is DTGVSQNPRHKITKRGQNVTFRCDPISEHNRLYWYRQTLGQGPEFLTYFQNEAQLEKSRLLSDRFSAERPKGSFSTLEIQRTEQGDSAMYLCASSRDRAVGDSPLHFGNGTRLTVT.

The gene calls are TRBV11-2 and TRBJ1-4; no reliable D call. This CDR3 region has 15 residues. Germline V gives CDR1 SGHAT, CDR2 FQNNGV. Trimming left V 5 bases short and J 7 bases short, with 17 bases between. The DNA for the CDR3 is TGTGCCAGCAGCCCTTCTGACTGGGAGGGTGAAAAACTGTTTTTT. Its translation is CASSPSDWEGEKLFF. The full variable domain, in which reference TRBV11-2 and TRBJ1-4 provide the parts outside the CDR3, is EAGVAQSPRYKIIEKRQSVAFWCNPISGHATLYWYQQILGQGPKLLIQFQNNGVVDDSQLPKDRFSAERLKGVDSTLKIQPAKLEDSAVYLCASSPSDWEGEKLFFGSGTQLSVL.

The gene calls are TRBV4-2 and TRBJ2-3; D is uncertain. V lost 0 bases, J lost 1 base, and 20 bases lay in between. CDR1 is LGHNA and CDR2 is YNFKEQ in the germline V gene. This CDR3 region has 19 residues. The CDR3 coding sequence is TGTGCCAGCAGCCAAGATGCCCCCTCGGCCGCGGAACGCACAGATACGCAGTATTTT. Amino acids: CASSQDAPSAAERTDTQYF.

The chain has TRBV5-4 and TRBJ1-4; D unclear. Germline CDR1 is SGHNT and CDR2 is YYREEE (reference sequence). This CDR3 is 14 amino acids long. V was clipped by 0 bases and J by 10 bases, with 13 bases between them. The CDR3: CASSLGRDAGKLFF. The CDR3 DNA reads as TGTGCCAGCAGCTTGGGGAGGGATGCGGGAAAACTGTTTTTT.

The chain combines TRBV9 with TRBJ1-3, with a possible D match to TRBD1 (5 bases). The CDR3 length is 17 residues. Trimming shortened V by 4 bases and J by 4 bases, and 21 bases separated the two germline ends. Germline V gene sequence: CDR1 SGDLS, CDR2 YYNGEE. For the CDR3, the DNA is TGTGCCAGCAGCCCACGGTGGTCAGGGTCTGCGGGAAACACCATATATTTT. This codes for CASSPRWSGSAGNTIYF.

This chain uses TRBV4-3 with TRBJ1-2; the D gene is possibly TRBD1 (6 bases). CDR3 size: 15 residues. The V end lost 0 bases, the J end lost 0 bases, and 8 bases lay between the germline ends. The germline V gene has CDR1 LGHNA and CDR2 YSLEER. CDR3 sequence reads: CASSQETGTNYGYTF. The CDR3 region has the DNA TGCGCCAGCAGCCAAGAAACAGGGACTAACTATGGCTACACCTTC.

V and J are TRBV12-5 and TRBJ2-2; a weak D match, TRBD1 (5 bases). Looked up from germline, CDR1 is LGHNT and CDR2 is FRNRAP. This CDR3 has 13 amino acids. Trimming stripped 2 bases from V and 6 bases from J, with 7 bases between. The CDR3 nucleotides read TGTGCTAGTGGTTTGAGGGGCGCCGGGGAGCTGTTTTTT. It yields the protein CASGLRGAGELFF. The full variable domain, completed using reference TRBV12-5 and TRBJ2-2, is DARVTQTPRHKVTEMGQEVTMRCQPILGHNTVFWYRQTMMQGLELLAYFRNRAPLDDSGMPKDRFSAEMPDATLATLKIQPSEPRDSAVYFCASGLRGAGELFFGEGSRLTVL.